This note documents a single T cell receptor beta chain sequence. TCR sequencing used cDNA made by reverse transcription of extracted RNA. This table comes from immunoSEQ multiplex PCR, and its TCRdb copy is limited to in-frame clones, with some not included. The sample yields around 180,000 clones, 64% seen once. These data come from a study of CD8+ T cells in alopecia areata. The treatment was: oral pan-JAK inhibitor, 5-10 mg twice daily. The CDR3 contains 18 residues. Trimming cost V 10 bases and J 0 bases; bases outside gene matches: 14. Germline CDR1 reads ENHRY; CDR2 reads SYGVKD. This chain uses TRBV10-3 with TRBJ2-4; TRBD2 aligns across 11 bases. The sample was CD4+ T cells sorted from blood, taken between weeks 47 and 50, from a patient treated with tofacitinib. The sequence derives from a human donor with alopecia areata. CDR3 nucleotides: TGTGCCACGGCAACTAGCGGGGGCGACGAAGGAGCCAAAAACATTCAGTACTTC. It encodes CATATSGGDEGAKNIQYF.